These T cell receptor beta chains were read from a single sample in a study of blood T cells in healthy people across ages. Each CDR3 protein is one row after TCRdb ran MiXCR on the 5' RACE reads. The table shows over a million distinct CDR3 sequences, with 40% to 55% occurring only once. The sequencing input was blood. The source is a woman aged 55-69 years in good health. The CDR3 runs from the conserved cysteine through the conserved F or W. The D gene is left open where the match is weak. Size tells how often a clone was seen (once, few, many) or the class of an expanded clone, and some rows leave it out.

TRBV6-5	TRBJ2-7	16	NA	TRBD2	TGTGCCAGCAGTTATGAAGAGGGACTAGGGGTTTACGAGCAGTACTTC	CASSYEEGLGVYEQYF
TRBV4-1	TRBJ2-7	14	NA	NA	TGCGCCAGCAGCCCTACCCAGGGTGCGTACGAGCAGTACTTC	CASSPTQGAYEQYF
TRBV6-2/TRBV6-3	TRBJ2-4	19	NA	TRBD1	TGTGCCAGCAGCTACCTGGGGACAGGGAGACCCTTAGCCAAAAACATTCAGTACTTC	CASSYLGTGRPLAKNIQYF
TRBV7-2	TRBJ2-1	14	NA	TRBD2	TGTGCCAGCAGCTTTAGCGGGCCTAAAAATGAGCAGTTCTTC	CASSFSGPKNEQFF
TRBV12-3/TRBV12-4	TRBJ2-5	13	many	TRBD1	TGTGCCAGCAGTACAGGGGGCAGAGAGACCCAGTACTTC	CASSTGGRETQYF
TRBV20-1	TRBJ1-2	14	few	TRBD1	TGCAGTGCTCCCATGGACAGGAGTGGGTATGGCTACACCTTC	CSAPMDRSGYGYTF
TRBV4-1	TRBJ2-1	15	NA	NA	TGCGCCAGCAGCCAAGACCAGCCTCCATACAATGAGCAGTTCTTC	CASSQDQPPYNEQFF
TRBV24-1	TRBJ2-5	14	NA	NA	TGTGCCACCAGTTTATCAGGGACGGGGGAGACCCAGTACTTC	CATSLSGTGETQYF
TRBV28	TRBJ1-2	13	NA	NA	TGTGCCAGCAGCCCAGGGCCAATTTATGGCTACACCTTC	CASSPGPIYGYTF
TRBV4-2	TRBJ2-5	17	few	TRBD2	TGTGCCAGCAGCCAAGATTCGGCGGGAGGCTGGGGGGAGACCCAGTACTTC	CASSQDSAGGWGETQYF
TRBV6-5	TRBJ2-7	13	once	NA	TGTGCCAGCAGTTGGGGGCGGGATTCCGAGCAGTACTTC	CASSWGRDSEQYF
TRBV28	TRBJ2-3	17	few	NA	TGTGCCAGCAGTTTAGGCCGACGGACCTTGAACACAGATACGCAGTATTTT	CASSLGRRTLNTDTQYF
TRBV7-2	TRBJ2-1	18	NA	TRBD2	TGTGCCAGCAGCTTAGGGGGACCACTAGCGGGAGAGCACAATGAGCAGTTCTTC	CASSLGGPLAGEHNEQFF
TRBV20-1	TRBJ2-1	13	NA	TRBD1	TGCAGTGCTAGGTGGACAGGGGGGAATGAGCAGTTCTTC	CSARWTGGNEQFF
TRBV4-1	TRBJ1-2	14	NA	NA	TGCGCCAGCAGCCAAGATCAGGGATGGCGTGGCTACACCTTC	CASSQDQGWRGYTF
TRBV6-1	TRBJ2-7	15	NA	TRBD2	TGTGCCAGCAGTGAGACTAGCGTCGGCTCCTACGAGCAGTACTTC	CASSETSVGSYEQYF
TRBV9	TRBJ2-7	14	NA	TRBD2	TGTGCCAGCAGCCCCGCTAGCGGGAGTTACGAGCAGTACTTC	CASSPASGSYEQYF
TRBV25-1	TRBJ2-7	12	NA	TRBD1	TGTGCCAGCAAGACAGGGTTCAACGAGCAGTACTTC	CASKTGFNEQYF
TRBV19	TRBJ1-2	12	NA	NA	TGTGCCAGTAGTGACCAGGGGAGAGGCTACACCTTC	CASSDQGRGYTF
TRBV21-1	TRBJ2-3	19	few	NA	TGTGCCAGCAGCCTATTCAGGGGGACTAGCGGGACAAGCACAGATACGCAGTATTTT	CASSLFRGTSGTSTDTQYF
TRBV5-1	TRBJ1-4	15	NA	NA	TGCGCCAGCAGCTCGGACGGACGAACTAATGAAAAACTGTTTTTT	CASSSDGRTNEKLFF
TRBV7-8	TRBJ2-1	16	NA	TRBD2	TGTGCCAGCAGCTTACCCGGGACTAGCGGGCATAATGAGCAGTTCTTC	CASSLPGTSGHNEQFF
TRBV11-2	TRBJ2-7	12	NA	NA	TGTGCCAGCAACTTCCCTCTTGGACAGCAGTACTTC	CASNFPLGQQYF
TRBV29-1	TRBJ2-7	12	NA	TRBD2	TGCAGCGTTGAGGGACTAGTTGGCGAGCAGTACTTC	CSVEGLVGEQYF
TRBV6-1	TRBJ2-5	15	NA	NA	TGTGCCAGCAGTGAAGGGCGGGGGCTGGGGGAGACCCAGTACTTC	CASSEGRGLGETQYF
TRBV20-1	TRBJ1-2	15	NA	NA	TGCAGTGCTAGTGACTCCGGGACCCGTAATTATGGCTACACCTTC	CSASDSGTRNYGYTF
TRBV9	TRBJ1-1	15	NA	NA	TGTGCCAGCAGCGGTGCGGGACAACTGAACACTGAAGCTTTCTTT	CASSGAGQLNTEAFF
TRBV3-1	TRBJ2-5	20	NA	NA	TGTGCCAGCAGCCCGTCTGCCCCCATCTCAGCGGAGTCGTACCAAGAGACCCAGTACTTC	CASSPSAPISAESYQETQYF
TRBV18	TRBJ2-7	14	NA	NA	TGTGCCAGCTCATCCGGGGCAGTACTCTACGAGCAGTACTTC	CASSSGAVLYEQYF
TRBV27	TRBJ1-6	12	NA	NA	TGTGCCAGCAAGGAGGGCGATTCACCCCTCCACTTT	CASKEGDSPLHF
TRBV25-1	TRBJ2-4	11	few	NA	TGTGCCAGCAGTGAAGGCTACGGGCAGTACTTC	CASSEGYGQYF
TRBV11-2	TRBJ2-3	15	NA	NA	TGTGCCAGCAGCTTAGGCGGCTACGAGGGAGATACGCAGTATTTT	CASSLGGYEGDTQYF
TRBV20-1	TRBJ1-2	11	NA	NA	TGCAGTGCTAGAGATTCGAGAGGCTACACCTTC	CSARDSRGYTF
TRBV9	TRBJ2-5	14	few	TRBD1	TGTGCCAGCAGCCATTACGGGACAGAAGAGACCCAGTACTTC	CASSHYGTEETQYF
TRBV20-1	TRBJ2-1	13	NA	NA	TGCAGTGCTAGGGTCGGGGGGCGCAATGAGCAGTTCTTC	CSARVGGRNEQFF
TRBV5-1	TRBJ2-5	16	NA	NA	TGCGCCAGCAGCGTTGCAGCCGACAGGCACCAAGAGACCCAGTACTTC	CASSVAADRHQETQYF